This T cell receptor (beta chain) was retrieved from a study of CD8+ T cells in alopecia areata. Concerning this clone: No antigen is known for it.

Trimming removed 3 bases from V and 5 bases from J, with 10 bases in between. The CDR3 is 12 residues long. In germline, CDR1 is GTSNPN, CDR2 SVGIG (reference sequence). General study points: Mouse data revealed clearer TCR sharing than patient data did, a gap possibly tied to HLA. Greater clonality was observed in lesional scalp samples, especially alopecia totalis/universalis, versus normal scalp.

RNA, once extracted, was reverse transcribed into cDNA for use as the sequencing template. Using immunoSEQ multiplex PCR, the repertoire was profiled, and TCRdb retains in-frame clones only, with some absent. The sample includes 200,000 to 250,000 clones, roughly 57% of them seen just once. The sequences come from CD4+ T cells sorted from blood, collected at week 0. V and J are TRBV30 and TRBJ1-2; D gene ambiguous. The receptor was isolated from a human donor with alopecia areata. The CDR3 bases are TGTGCCTGGAGCATGGGCCGGTATGGCTACACCTTC. Amino acid sequence: CAWSMGRYGYTF.